Following are 7 T cell receptor beta chains from one sample sequenced in a study of circulating and synovial CD4+ cells in juvenile arthritis. The data were produced by immunoSEQ multiplex PCR, yet TCRdb's version contains in-frame clones alone and is incomplete. This sample has about 33,000 clones, with about 96% found just once. The material sequenced was CD4+ T cells from blood. The receptors stem from a human donor with juvenile idiopathic arthritis.

This clone was seen only once. The chain uses TRBV5-5 and TRBJ2-3; 7 bases align to TRBD1. The CDR3 length is 15 residues. The germline V gene has CDR1 SGHKS and CDR2 YYEKEE (reference sequence). J was trimmed by 1 base and V by 5 bases; bases with no gene match: 7. The CDR3 spells CASRRVGQGTDTQYF. CDR3 DNA: TGTGCCAGCAGAAGAGTCGGACAGGGCACAGATACGCAGTATTTT.

The chain combines TRBV6-5 with TRBJ2-6; unclear D gene. CDR1 and CDR2 (germline): MNHEY, SVGAGI. CDR3 length: 15 residues. Trimming took 6 bases from V and 3 from J, leaving 12 bases between them. CDR3 residues: CASRPTPIGANVLTF. The CDR3 coding sequence is TGTGCCAGCAGACCTACCCCGATTGGGGCCAACGTCCTGACTTTC.

V usage is TRBV10-3 and J usage is TRBJ2-7; TRBD1 is a possible D gene (6 bases). The CDR3 loop spans 16 amino acids. Germline loops: CDR1 ENHRY, CDR2 SYGVKD. Trimming removed 0 bases from V and 3 bases from J, with 15 bases in between. CDR3 protein: CAISESSQGKNYEQYF. The CDR3 DNA follows: TGTGCCATCAGTGAGTCATCACAGGGCAAAAACTACGAGCAGTACTTC.

This rearrangement joins TRBV9 to TRBJ1-5, with D unclear. CDR3 length equals 14 residues. The V end was cut by 1 base, the J end by 6 bases, with 11 bases between. CDR1 SGDLS and CDR2 YYNGEE come from the germline V gene. The CDR3 DNA reads TGTGCCAGCAGCGTAACGGGTTCGGCTCAGCCCCAGCATTTT. Protein sequence: CASSVTGSAQPQHF. Looking up the rest from reference TRBV9 and TRBJ1-5 gives the full variable domain: DSGVTQTPKHLITATGQRVTLRCSPRSGDLSVYWYQQSLDQGLQFLIQYYNGEERAKGNILERFSAQQFPDLHSELNLSSLELGDSALYFCASSVTGSAQPQHFGDGTRLSIL.

The J gene is TRBJ2-1, the V gene TRBV5-1; 9 bases align to TRBD2. The CDR3 contains 14 residues. Germline loops: CDR1 SGHRS, CDR2 YFSETQ. V gave up 7 bases and J gave up 7 bases; unmatched junction bases: 9. CDR3 sequence: CASRIAGVLNEQFF. DNA of the CDR3: TGCGCCAGCCGTATAGCGGGAGTTTTAAATGAGCAGTTCTTC. The full variable domain, completed using reference TRBV5-1 and TRBJ2-1, is KAGVTQTPRYLIKTRGQQVTLSCSPISGHRSVSWYQQTPGQGLQFLFEYFSETQRNKGNFPGRFSGRQFSNSRSEMNVSTLELGDSALYLCASRIAGVLNEQFFGPGTRLTVL.

CDR3 sequence reads: CSPWTNEQFF. CDR3 nucleotide sequence: TGCAGCCCGTGGACTAATGAGCAGTTCTTC. The chain employs TRBV20-1 and TRBJ2-1, with D perhaps matching TRBD2 (5 bases). Germline CDR1 reads DFQATT; CDR2 reads SNEGSKA (reference sequence). The CDR3 has 10 amino acids.

V and J are TRBV19 and TRBJ2-1; TRBD2 matches 7 bases. Germline CDR1 reads LNHDA; CDR2 reads SQIVND (reference sequence). This CDR3 region has 14 residues. With 9 bases clipped from V and 5 bases from J, the junction kept 10 bases outside the gene matches. The CDR3 sequence: CASQIGLGHNEQFF. CDR3 bases: TGTGCCAGCCAGATCGGACTAGGGCACAATGAGCAGTTCTTC.